The rows below give T cell receptor beta chains drawn from one sample of a study of CD8+CD57+ T cells in acquired aplastic anemia. MiXCR was run by TCRdb on the reads, yielding one entry per CDR3 protein. This sample has 150,000 to 200,000 distinct CDR3 sequences; around 47% occur once, and the top ten carry 2.5% to 3.5%. Sequencing was performed on sorted CD4+, CD8+, or CD8+CD57+ T cells (not recorded which) from PBMCs. The receptors were sampled from a human donor with aplastic anemia. Each CDR3 is given without its conserved first and last residue.

v_gene,CDR3aa
TRBV12-3/TRBV12-4,ASSWDRRRDGYT
TRBV19,ASRPGQVSNEQF
TRBV19,ASGLAGNSPLH
TRBV15,ATSLRTGEAEAF
TRBV29-1,SVEDQGRGEAF
TRBV20-1,SATENSMNTEAF
TRBV19,ASSLLGRAGPNYGYT
TRBV24-1,ATSDLSPIGVYGYT
TRBV20-1,RSGGGEERTDTQY
TRBV15,ATSRDPGTSGGVEQF
TRBV27,ASSRTENYGYT
TRBV9,ISSVGEVARETQY
TRBV15,ATSRVGGDDEQY
TRBV10-3,AISESVGGAYEQY
TRBV2,ATILNTEAF
TRBV5-1,ASSFEETQY
TRBV25-1,ASSEYGYGYT
TRBV6-6,ASSYTGPRGTQY
TRBV14,ASSQGVGNYEQY
TRBV24-1,ATSDSTSTDTQY
TRBV24-1,ATSDSDSYYGYT
TRBV19,ASSLQGYQETQY
TRBV10-3,AISESEGYGYT
TRBV5-5,ASSSTDTQY
TRBV5-6,ASSSSTEETQY
TRBV5-6,ASSVAASGANTGELF
TRBV15,ATSRPGTGGKGYT
TRBV5-6,ASSSNPPDRYNEQF
TRBV6-2/TRBV6-3,ASFSPGLSYEQY
TRBV10-3,AIGDDGLAGGETQY
TRBV12-3/TRBV12-4,ASSPSLGAPNQPQH
TRBV10-3,AISDWGTGNTEAF
TRBV29-1,SVAGAYEQY
TRBV19,ASTPFDQPQH
TRBV10-3,AISESSGVGETQY
TRBV19,ASKSAGTANQPQH
TRBV6-4,ASSDSGTQTGELF
TRBV11-1,ASSSETSESTDTQY
TRBV10-3,ATRQADTEAF
TRBV7-9,ASSFAEGYEQY
TRBV7-7,ARSLQSTGELF
TRBV6-1,ASQMGSNQPQH
TRBV5-5,ASSLGRGSQETQY
TRBV10-3,AISDDRSVETQY
TRBV20-1,SARDQGRGSNQPQH
TRBV19,ASSILAGGMDTQY
TRBV12-5,ASGLARDTRQG
TRBV19,ASSMGLEGTDTQY
TRBV11-2,ASSLPPAGGDYSNQPQH
TRBV5-1,ASSLDGLDRRTYGYT
TRBV20-1,SASHSSTDTQY
TRBV24-1,ATSDPGRNSEAF
TRBV25-1,ASSDQGNSPLH
TRBV5-1,ASSLGDRDNEKLF